The sample holds a few counts of the clone carrying this T cell receptor beta chain. Its matching antigen is unknown. These data belong to a study of response to subunit inactivated influenza vaccine. General observations from the study: Authors proposed each seasonal influenza vaccination draws in few new T cells.

TCRdb called the RT-PCR reads again in MiXCR, with one record for every CDR3 protein. The repertoire has 710,000 or so distinct CDR3 sequences, 15% to 17% of them found once; the top ten carry roughly 10%. Germline V CDR1 and CDR2: SGHRS, YFSETQ. V gave up 6 bases and J gave up 6 bases; unmatched junction bases: 15. The CDR3 has 17 residues. The chain employs TRBV5-1 and TRBJ2-7, with 13 bases aligning to TRBD2. The sequenced sample was PBMCs from blood, obtained about 12 days after vaccination. The TCR sequence derives from a man aged 50 to 59 who received an inactivated influenza vaccine. This CDR3 reads CASTSSTGTSGVSEQYF. CDR3 bases: TGCGCCAGCACAAGCTCGACCGGGACTAGCGGGGTAAGCGAGCAGTACTTC. Looking up the rest from reference TRBV5-1 and TRBJ2-7 gives the full variable domain: KAGVTQTPRYLIKTRGQQVTLSCSPISGHRSVSWYQQTPGQGLQFLFEYFSETQRNKGNFPGRFSGRQFSNSRSEMNVSTLELGDSALYLCASTSSTGTSGVSEQYFGPGTRLTVT.